These 28 T cell receptor beta chains were sequenced from one sample in a study of Graves' ophthalmopathy and Graves' hyperthyroidism. The TCR beta CDR3 regions underwent amplification from RNA transcripts. First-round RT-PCR relied on HTBI primers, and a second-round multiplex PCR came next. TCRdb ran MiXCR on the multiplex PCR reads and lists one entry per CDR3 protein. The table lists about 1.2 million distinct CDR3 sequences, 35% to 45% of them singletons. The specimen sequenced was peripheral blood or thyroid tissue (not recorded which). Receptor source: an adult man with Graves' hyperthyroidism.

This clonotype was seen at least ten times. This chain connects TRBV9 to TRBJ2-7; TRBD2 is a possible D gene (6 bases). This CDR3 contains 14 residues. V was clipped by 3 bases and J by 3 bases, with 13 bases between them. Per the germline V gene, CDR1 is SGDLS and CDR2 is YYNGEE. The CDR3 protein is CASSAGPGGYEQYF. CDR3 nucleotide sequence: TGTGCCAGCAGCGCCGGGCCCGGGGGCTACGAGCAGTACTTC.

This clonotype was detected many times. The rearrangement joins TRBV6-6 to TRBJ1-5; TRBD1 matches at 7 bases. The J segment lost 4 bases and the V segment lost 6 bases, leaving 3 bases of the junction unmatched. Per germline, CDR1 MNHNY and CDR2 SVGAGI (reference sequence). There are 13 residues in the CDR3. The CDR3 sequence is CASRRQGNQPQHF. The CDR3 DNA reads as TGTGCCAGCAGAAGACAGGGTAATCAGCCCCAGCATTTT.

Concerning this clonotype itself: Just one base apart from a much larger clone, this may be a read error. The V call is TRBV7-8, the J call TRBJ2-7; no clear D gene. The V gene's germline CDR1 is SGHVS and CDR2 FQNEAQ. This CDR3 is 14 amino acids long. V was clipped by 1 base and J by 7 bases, with 14 bases between them. Here the CDR3 reads CASSLEGMAKEQYF. The CDR3 nucleotides are TGTGCCAGCAGCTTAGAAGGAATGGCTAAGGAGCAGTACTTC.

On this clonotype itself: Being one base from a much bigger clone, this may be a read error. V and J are TRBV7-8 and TRBJ1-5; 8 nucleotides line up with TRBD1. The CDR3 covers 17 residues. Germline V lookup: CDR1 SGHVS, CDR2 FQNEAQ. CDR3 bases: TGTGCCGGCAGCACCCCTTGGGGCGACAGGGGAAATCAGCCCCAGCATTTT. Residues: CAGSTPWGDRGNQPQHF.

This chain uses TRBV12-3 or TRBV12-4 with TRBJ2-6, with no clear D. The CDR3 is 14 residues long. Deletions cut 2 bases from V and 6 bases from J, with 8 bases between. The CDR3 sequence is CASSLRLPANVLTF. The CDR3 region has the DNA TGTGCCAGCAGTTTACGGCTACCGGCCAACGTCCTGACTTTC.

This clonotype has at least ten counts. This chain links TRBV7-2 with TRBJ1-2; D unresolved. V was clipped by 0 bases and J by 7 bases, with 15 bases between them. From germline, CDR1 is SGHTA and CDR2 FQGNSA. The CDR3 length is 15 residues. DNA for the CDR3: TGTGCCAGCAGCTTAGCGCCGGCCCAAGGGAGTGGCTACACCTTC. This translates into CASSLAPAQGSGYTF.

The chain recombines TRBV12-3 or TRBV12-4 with TRBJ2-5, with D perhaps TRBD1 or TRBD2 (5 bases each). The CDR3 is 13 residues long. The ends were cut back, 6 bases at V and 9 bases at J, with 17 bases in the middle. CDR3 sequence (DNA): TGTGCCAGCAGGGGGGTACTGGGGCAGCCCCAGTACTTC. As protein: CASRGVLGQPQYF.

This chain connects TRBV7-2 to TRBJ2-7, with D possibly TRBD2 on 5 matching bases. The germline V gene has CDR1 SGHTA and CDR2 FQGNSA. The CDR3 runs to 15 residues. V shed 5 bases and J shed 6 bases, with 20 bases lying between them. CDR3 DNA sequence: TGTGCCAGCAGCCCGCAATGGAGGATTCGAGTCGAGCAGTACTTC. Its translation: CASSPQWRIRVEQYF. The whole variable domain, filled in from reference TRBV7-2 and TRBJ2-7, reads GAGVSQSPSNKVTEKGKDVELRCDPISGHTALYWYRQSLGQGLEFLIYFQGNSAPDKSGLPSDRFSAERTGGSVSTLTIQRTQQEDSAVYLCASSPQWRIRVEQYFGPGTRLTVT.

There are a few counts of this clonotype. The rearrangement links TRBV7-2 to TRBJ2-7; 7 bases line up with TRBD2. Unmatched junction bases numbered 8, after V lost 0 bases and J lost 3 bases. Germline V gene data show CDR1 as SGHTA and CDR2 as FQGNSA. The CDR3 is made up of 16 amino acids. CDR3 in amino acids: CASSLANPSGIYEQYF. CDR3 nucleotide sequence: TGTGCCAGCAGCTTAGCCAACCCTAGCGGCATCTACGAGCAGTACTTC. The variable domain in full, with the rest retrieved from reference TRBV7-2 and TRBJ2-7, is GAGVSQSPSNKVTEKGKDVELRCDPISGHTALYWYRQSLGQGLEFLIYFQGNSAPDKSGLPSDRFSAERTGGSVSTLTIQRTQQEDSAVYLCASSLANPSGIYEQYFGPGTRLTVT.

This clonotype has only a few counts. The chain combines TRBV12-3 or TRBV12-4 with TRBJ2-7, with a tentative D call TRBD1 (6 bases). The CDR3 loop spans 14 amino acids. The V end lost 0 bases, the J end lost 9 bases, and 15 bases lay between the germline ends. CDR3: CASSLAQGLSRQYF. DNA of the CDR3: TGTGCCAGCAGTTTAGCGCAGGGGCTCTCCCGGCAGTACTTC.

This clonotype was picked up a small number of times. The chain couples TRBV7-9 to TRBJ2-7; 8 positions agree with TRBD2. The CDR3 runs 16 residues. Germline V lookup: CDR1 SEHNR, CDR2 FQNEAQ (reference sequence). V lost 5 bases and J lost 2; bases outside the gene matches: 11. Here the CDR3 reads CASSTLGSSGTYEQYF. In nucleotides, the CDR3 is TGTGCCAGCAGCACCCTCGGAAGTAGCGGGACCTACGAGCAGTACTTC.

The J gene is TRBJ2-7, the V gene TRBV5-1; TRBD2 is a possible D gene (5 bases). V shed 4 bases and J shed 9 bases, with 26 bases lying between them. CDR3 length: 16 residues. Germline CDR1 SGHRS, CDR2 YFSETQ. DNA of the CDR3: TGCGCCAGCAGCCTACAAAGGAACCGAGGAGACTACCGGCAGTACTTC. It codes for CASSLQRNRGDYRQYF.

V and J are TRBV2 and TRBJ1-2; D uncertain. Germline assignment: CDR1 SNHLY and CDR2 FYNNEI. The length of the CDR3 is 15 residues. The V end was cut by 7 bases, the J end by 4 bases, with 19 bases between. The CDR3 spells CASITLDSSGYGYTF. In DNA, the CDR3 is TGTGCCAGCATCACCCTCGATTCGTCCGGCTATGGCTACACCTTC.

With regard to this clonotype: It is likely a read error, because the conserved phenylalanine at the end of the CDR3 is missing. The gene calls are TRBV12-3 or TRBV12-4 and TRBJ2-7; D unclear. V gave up 6 bases and J gave up 5 bases, with 11 bases separating them. The CDR3 length is 12 residues. CDR3 amino acids: CASSPLSHEQYL. In DNA, the CDR3 is TGTGCCAGCAGCCCCCTGTCACACGAGCAGTACCTC.

This clonotype was seen repeatedly, ten times or more. The J gene is TRBJ1-2, the V gene TRBV5-6, with D unresolved. The CDR3 covers 14 residues. V lost 1 base to trimming and J lost 5 bases, with 12 bases between them. Germline-derived CDR1 and CDR2 are SGHDT and YYEEEE. In nucleotides, the CDR3 is TGTGCCAGCAGCTTGATGGTGCTGACTTATGGCTACACCTTC. Protein product: CASSLMVLTYGYTF.

The V call is TRBV10-2, the J call TRBJ2-7; D remains ambiguous. V shed 5 bases and J shed 6 bases, with 20 bases lying between them. Germline CDR1 WSHSY, CDR2 SAAADI. This CDR3 has 15 amino acids. The CDR3 sequence: CASSRASRASGEQYF. In DNA form, the CDR3 reads TGCGCCAGCAGTAGGGCTAGTAGGGCTTCGGGCGAGCAGTACTTC.

In DNA, the CDR3 is TGTGCCAGTAGTCGCGGGGTACGCACTGAAAAACTGTTTTTT. It codes for CASSRGVRTEKLFF. The chain links TRBV19 to TRBJ1-4; no clear D. V gave up 5 bases and J gave up 7 bases, with 14 bases separating them. CDR1 and CDR2 from the germline V gene are LNHDA and SQIVND (reference sequence). This CDR3 comprises 14 residues.

The chain joins TRBV25-1 to TRBJ2-3, with TRBD2 matching over 7 bases. V lost 4 bases, J lost 6 bases, and 10 bases stayed unmatched. Germline V gives CDR1 MGHDK, CDR2 SYGVNS. CDR3 length: 15 amino acids. The CDR3 nucleotides are TGTGCCAGCAGTGGCTCCCCTGCGCGGGGGGATACGCAGTATTTT. Its translation: CASSGSPARGDTQYF.

The chain has TRBV28 and TRBJ1-1; possible D gene TRBD1, 5 bases. In germline, CDR1 is MDHEN, CDR2 SYDVKM. The CDR3 sequence is 12 residues long. V lost 8 bases and J lost 11, with 18 bases in between. The CDR3 DNA is TGTGCCAGCTCACCAGGGTTTTATGGGGCTTTCTTT. It encodes CASSPGFYGAFF.

This clonotype has more than one count but fewer than ten. The rearrangement links TRBV19 to TRBJ1-5; weak D call: TRBD1 (5 bases). CDR3 length: 14 amino acids. The germline CDR1 and CDR2 sequences are LNHDA and SQIVND (reference sequence). V was shortened by 11 bases and J by 3 bases, with 17 bases between the two germline ends. The CDR3 region is CAHGPGRDNQPQHF. CDR3 bases: TGTGCCCACGGGCCGGGCAGGGACAATCAGCCCCAGCATTTT. The full variable domain, rest sourced from reference TRBV19 and TRBJ1-5, is DGGITQSPKYLFRKEGQNVTLSCEQNLNHDAMYWYRQDPGQGLRLIYYSQIVNDFQKGDIAEGYSVSREKKESFPLTVTSAQKNPTAFYLCAHGPGRDNQPQHFGDGTRLSIL.

The V gene is TRBV7-2, the J gene TRBJ2-5; TRBD2 matches at 12 bases. The tail of the sequence fits TRBJ2-7 better, so the J call may be wrong. The length of the CDR3 is 15 residues. The germline CDR1 and CDR2 sequences are SGHTA and FQGNSA. The CDR3 protein is CASSLLTSGSPEQYF. The CDR3, as DNA: TGTGCCAGCAGCTTATTGACTAGCGGGAGTCCCGAGCAGTACTTC.

The V gene is TRBV15, the J gene TRBJ1-5, with D unresolved. The CDR3 runs to 10 residues. The V end lost 1 base, the J end lost 13 bases, and 5 bases lay between the germline ends. Germline V gene data show CDR1 as LNHNV and CDR2 as YYDKDF (reference sequence). The CDR3 nucleotides are TGTGCCACCAGCAGAGGCAGTCAGCATTTT. This gives the protein CATSRGSQHF.

V is TRBV29-1 and J is TRBJ1-3, with 7 bases matching TRBD1. V gave up 5 bases and J gave up 1 base; unmatched junction bases: 8. CDR1 is SQVTM, CDR2 ANQGSEA, per germline. The CDR3 consists of 15 residues. The CDR3 region has the DNA TGCAGCGTTCCCGGACAGGCCCGATCTGGAAACACCATATATTTT. It specifies CSVPGQARSGNTIYF.

In regard to this clonotype: Likely a read error: the CDR3 ends without its conserved phenylalanine or tryptophan. This chain connects TRBV11-1 to TRBJ2-7; D is ambiguous. CDR3 length: 12 amino acids. The V end lost 1 base, the J end lost 6 bases, and 7 bases lay between the germline ends. CDR1 and CDR2 (germline): SGHAT, FQDESV (reference sequence). The CDR3 nucleotides read TGTGCCAGCAGCTTAGGGGCCGGCGAGCAGTACCTC. Amino acid sequence: CASSLGAGEQYL.

In this sample, this clonotype turned up a few times. The J gene is TRBJ2-5, the V gene TRBV5-1; D is tentatively TRBD1 or TRBD2 (5 bases each). The V end lost 4 bases, the J end lost 2 bases, and 12 bases lay between the germline ends. CDR1 and CDR2 (germline): SGHRS, YFSETQ. CDR3 size: 14 residues. CDR3 region: CASSVEGLQETQYF. CDR3 coding DNA: TGCGCCAGCAGCGTCGAGGGGCTTCAAGAGACCCAGTACTTC. Full variable domain (missing parts from reference TRBV5-1 and TRBJ2-5): KAGVTQTPRYLIKTRGQQVTLSCSPISGHRSVSWYQQTPGQGLQFLFEYFSETQRNKGNFPGRFSGRQFSNSRSEMNVSTLELGDSALYLCASSVEGLQETQYFGPGTRLLVL.

This clonotype has at least ten counts. The chain uses TRBV10-2 and TRBJ2-2; D tentatively fits TRBD1 or TRBD2 (5 bases each). CDR1 is WSHSY and CDR2 is SAAADI in the germline V gene. Trimming removed 0 bases at V and 3 bases at J, with 11 bases between. The CDR3 spans 16 residues. The CDR3 DNA reads as TGCGCCAGCAGTGAGTCGATCGGGGCAGACACCGGGGAGCTGTTTTTT. Protein sequence: CASSESIGADTGELFF.

This clonotype appeared many times. This chain links TRBV15 with TRBJ1-2; no clear D gene. There are 14 residues in the CDR3. V lost 0 bases, J lost 2 bases, and 7 bases lay in between. Germline values: CDR1 LNHNV, CDR2 YYDKDF (reference sequence). As DNA, the CDR3 is TGTGCCACCAGCAGAGACAGGAAAAACTATGGCTACACCTTC. Residues: CATSRDRKNYGYTF.

This clonotype has at least ten counts. J is TRBJ2-7 and V is TRBV12-3 or TRBV12-4; 10 positions agree with TRBD2. The CDR3 length is 15 residues. V was pared by 5 bases and J by 1 base, with 5 bases of the junction left unmatched. The CDR3 DNA reads TGTGCCAGCAGTATGCCGGGACTAGCGTCCTACGAGCAGTACTTC. Translating gives CASSMPGLASYEQYF.